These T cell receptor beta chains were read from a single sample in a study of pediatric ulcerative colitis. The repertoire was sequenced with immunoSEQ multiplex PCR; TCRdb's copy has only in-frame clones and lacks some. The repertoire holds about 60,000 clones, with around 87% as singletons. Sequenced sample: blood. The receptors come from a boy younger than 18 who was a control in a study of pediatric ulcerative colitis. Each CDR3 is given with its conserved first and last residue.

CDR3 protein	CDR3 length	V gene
CASSSSLAGYQEIQYF	16	TRBV2
CASGDRGGTEAFF	13	TRBV10-2
CASSEGLDPTYEQYF	15	TRBV6-1
CASSIGLAEETQYF	14	TRBV5-4
CASSSGTEAFF	11	TRBV7-9
CASSPAPVGSYGYTF	15	TRBV5-4
CASSESLSQAQAFF	14	TRBV6-1
CASSMASTAFRYF	13	TRBV19
CASSSGGSVNTEAFF	15	TRBV6-5
CASSLNLGKRELSYEQYF	18	TRBV28
CASSVDGRGRTDTQYF	16	TRBV9
CASSLLGHSKGYTF	14	TRBV28
CASSEGTSGSGANVLTF	17	TRBV6-4
CASSPLTEGSTKAQYF	16	TRBV14
CASSATSVSTDTQYF	15	TRBV9
CASSIGAGGWDEQFF	15	TRBV19
CASSLTTGSYNEQFF	15	TRBV7-3
CASSDKGTTRGEQFF	15	TRBV6-1
CASSPSGEPGAEAFF	15	TRBV11-2
CASSSGTAVSYEQYF	15	TRBV18
CAGLQSTEAFF	11	TRBV7-9
CASSGDRGSNTEAFF	15	TRBV2
CASSSSGSSFYEQYF	15	TRBV5-1
CASSERQGYYGYTF	14	TRBV2
CASSRTGTAYNEQFF	15	TRBV5-6
CASSIGGRNYEQYF	14	TRBV19
CASTPPGAGSYYEQYF	16	TRBV28
CASSLTGVGTGELFF	15	TRBV7-3
CASSAYPFGQDGNTEAFF	18	TRBV6-1
CASTWEGEQFF	11	TRBV11-2
CSVGGNEQYF	10	TRBV29-1
CASSAGGLLSHGYTF	15	TRBV7-2
CASRGRSYNEQFF	13	TRBV19
CASSGVSYEQYF	12	TRBV9
CASSIGSGSYNEQFF	15	TRBV5-1
CASSETGGIDTQYF	14	TRBV2
CASSLGQLPQETQYF	15	TRBV11-3
CASTPDRLANYGYTF	15	TRBV5-6
CASSQGIVGRDGKLFF	16	TRBV14
CASSSGGARETQYF	14	TRBV5-1
CASTPDPLNTGELFF	15	TRBV9
CASSVTERGPNTGELFF	17	TRBV9
CASRRVGNSNQPQHF	15	TRBV28